The next 28 T cell receptor beta chains were all read from a single sample in a study of blood T cell repertoires in COVID-19. Using immunoSEQ multiplex PCR, the repertoire was profiled, and TCRdb retains in-frame clones only, with some absent. Of around 32,000 clones listed, 93% are singletons. Source material: peripheral blood. These receptors originate from a male donor with active COVID-19.

A word on this clone: One junction end does not reproduce the germline sequence, and a read error may be involved. The chain recombines TRBV4-3 with TRBJ2-3, with 11 nucleotides matching TRBD2. The CDR3 consists of 15 residues. CDR1 and CDR2 from the germline V gene are LGHNA and YSLEER. DNA for the CDR3: TGCGCCAGCAGTCAAGAACTAGCGGGAGTAGATACGCAGTATTTT. Amino acid sequence: CASSQELAGVDTQYF.

The rearrangement uses TRBV2 and TRBJ1-4; TRBD1 matches 12 bases. Per germline, CDR1 SNHLY and CDR2 FYNNEI. The CDR3 extends over 16 amino acids. V lost 6 bases to trimming and J lost 6 bases; unmatched junction nucleotides: 8. The CDR3 region has the DNA TGTGCCAGCAGCCCCGGGACAGGGGGCAATTATGAAAAACTGTTTTTT. Its translation is CASSPGTGGNYEKLFF. Variable domain in full (rest from reference TRBV2 and TRBJ1-4): EPEVTQTPSHQVTQMGQEVILRCVPISNHLYFYWYRQILGQKVEFLVSFYNNEISEKSEIFDDQFSVERPDGSNFTLKIRSTKLEDSAMYFCASSPGTGGNYEKLFFGSGTQLSVL.

The chain employs TRBV9 and TRBJ1-3, with TRBD1 matching 8 bases. The CDR3 loop spans 15 amino acids. In germline, CDR1 is SGDLS, CDR2 YYNGEE. The ends lost 3 bases at V and 2 bases at J; junction bases unmatched: 4. The CDR3 reads CASSGIRGPGNTIYF. The CDR3, as DNA: TGTGCCAGCAGCGGGATCAGGGGGCCTGGAAACACCATATATTTT.

The chain carries TRBV28 and TRBJ1-1, with D possibly being TRBD1 (6 bases). The CDR3 extends over 13 amino acids. Trimming pared 2 bases from V and 10 bases from J, leaving 14 bases between. CDR1 is MDHEN and CDR2 is SYDVKM in the germline V gene. In DNA form, the CDR3 reads TGTGCCAGCAGTTTAAGGCAGGGGCCATCAGCTTTCTTT. As protein: CASSLRQGPSAFF.

The CDR3 coding sequence is TGTGCCAGCAGTAAGGACAGGGTCGAGCAGTACTTC. Translation: CASSKDRVEQYF. This chain links TRBV6-5 with TRBJ2-7, with 8 bases aligning to TRBD1. J lost 6 bases, V lost 5 bases, and 3 bases had no gene match. Germline V gives CDR1 MNHEY, CDR2 SVGAGI. This CDR3 contains 12 residues.

This clone occurred once. The chain employs TRBV15 and TRBJ1-4, with TRBD1 as a possible D gene (5 bases). Trimming removed 0 bases at V and 7 bases at J, with 15 bases between. CDR3 length: 16 residues. Germline V CDR1 and CDR2: LNHNV, YYDKDF (reference sequence). CDR3 DNA sequence: TGTGCCACCAGCAGAGATAGGGCAAGGGGACTTGAAAAACTGTTTTTT. This gives the protein CATSRDRARGLEKLFF.

The V gene is TRBV5-1, the J gene TRBJ2-5; TRBD2 aligns across 14 bases. There are 18 residues in the CDR3. CDR1 and CDR2 from the germline V gene are SGHRS and YFSETQ. V dropped 5 bases and J dropped 0; count of bases not matched to a gene: 9. CDR3 residues: CASRLGTSGGPYQETQYF. CDR3 bases: TGCGCCAGCAGGCTGGGGACTAGCGGGGGCCCGTACCAAGAGACCCAGTACTTC. The full variable domain, in which reference TRBV5-1 and TRBJ2-5 provide the parts outside the CDR3, is KAGVTQTPRYLIKTRGQQVTLSCSPISGHRSVSWYQQTPGQGLQFLFEYFSETQRNKGNFPGRFSGRQFSNSRSEMNVSTLELGDSALYLCASRLGTSGGPYQETQYFGPGTRLLVL.

The genes are TRBV2 and TRBJ1-5, with D perhaps TRBD1 (5 bases). This CDR3 spans 15 amino acids. Germline V gene lookup returns CDR1 SNHLY and CDR2 FYNNEI. V shed 1 base and J shed 1 base, with 8 bases lying between them. The chain's CDR3 is CASSEVRGSNQPQHF. CDR3 DNA sequence: TGTGCCAGCAGTGAAGTCCGGGGGAGCAATCAGCCCCAGCATTTT.

V is TRBV6-2 or TRBV6-3 and J is TRBJ1-1; no definite D call. Germline CDR1 reads MNHEY; CDR2 reads SVGEGT. V was trimmed by 0 bases and J by 8 bases, leaving 7 bases between them. This CDR3 has 12 amino acids. Written as DNA, the CDR3 is TGTGCCAGCAGTTACTCGCAGGCGGAAGCTTTCTTT. It codes for CASSYSQAEAFF.

This clone was seen only once. CDR3 protein: CASSEGQRNQPQHF. CDR3 DNA: TGTGCCAGCAGTGAAGGACAGCGAAATCAGCCCCAGCATTTT. This chain joins TRBV6-1 and TRBJ1-5; a possible D gene is TRBD1 (5 bases). V gave up 1 base and J gave up 4 bases, with 8 bases separating them. Looked up from germline, CDR1 is MNHNS and CDR2 is SASEGT. The CDR3 sequence is 14 residues long.

The chain combines TRBV9 with TRBJ1-1, with D uncertain. Germline-derived CDR1 and CDR2 are SGDLS and YYNGEE. Trimming removed 0 bases at V and 1 base at J, with 4 bases between. This CDR3 region has 13 residues. The CDR3 region has the DNA TGTGCCAGCAGCGTAGACAGGAACACTGAAGCTTTCTTT. This translates into CASSVDRNTEAFF.

This chain links TRBV9 with TRBJ1-6, with TRBD1 as a possible D gene (5 bases). Germline CDR1 is SGDLS and CDR2 is YYNGEE. This CDR3 comprises 15 residues. V gave up 4 bases and J gave up 5 bases, with 13 bases separating them. The chain's CDR3 is CASSPQGGNNSPLHF. CDR3 nucleotides: TGTGCCAGCAGCCCGCAGGGCGGAAATAATTCACCCCTCCACTTT.

The chain recombines TRBV27 with TRBJ2-1; D gene uncertain. The CDR3 loop spans 12 amino acids. Looked up from germline, CDR1 is MNHEY and CDR2 is SMNVEV (reference sequence). V lost 5 bases, J lost 4 bases, and 6 bases lay in between. CDR3 bases: TGTGCCAGCAGTAAACAGTACAATGAGCAGTTCTTC. Translated: CASSKQYNEQFF.

This CDR3 is CASSLGQGGSPLHF. CDR3 coding DNA: TGTGCCAGCAGCCTAGGACAGGGAGGTTCACCCCTCCACTTT. The V call is TRBV11-2, the J call TRBJ1-6, with 8 bases matching TRBD1. CDR1 and CDR2 from the germline V gene are SGHAT and FQNNGV. The CDR3 contains 14 residues. V lost 5 bases and J lost 9; bases outside the gene matches: 6. The complete variable domain, with remaining parts taken from reference TRBV11-2 and TRBJ1-6, reads EAGVAQSPRYKIIEKRQSVAFWCNPISGHATLYWYQQILGQGPKLLIQFQNNGVVDDSQLPKDRFSAERLKGVDSTLKIQPAKLEDSAVYLCASSLGQGGSPLHFGNGTRLTVT.

This clone was detected only a few times. This chain links TRBV11-3 with TRBJ2-6, with D maybe TRBD1 (6 bases). The CDR3 consists of 17 residues. The germline V and J ends were trimmed by 5 bases and 0 bases, with 14 bases remaining between them. CDR1 SGHNT and CDR2 YENEEA come from the germline V gene. CDR3 in amino acids: CASSPTTGSSGANVLTF. The CDR3 bases are TGTGCCAGCAGCCCCACGACAGGTTCCTCTGGGGCCAACGTCCTGACTTTC.

This rearrangement joins TRBV2 to TRBJ1-1; the D is unclear. V was shortened by 5 bases and J by 4 bases, with 17 bases between the two germline ends. The length of the CDR3 is 15 residues. Germline CDR1 reads SNHLY; CDR2 reads FYNNEI. Here the CDR3 DNA reads TGTGCCAGCAGTACGTTTGCGGGTTATGGCACTGAAGCTTTCTTT. This codes for CASSTFAGYGTEAFF. The complete variable domain, with remaining parts taken from reference TRBV2 and TRBJ1-1, reads EPEVTQTPSHQVTQMGQEVILRCVPISNHLYFYWYRQILGQKVEFLVSFYNNEISEKSEIFDDQFSVERPDGSNFTLKIRSTKLEDSAMYFCASSTFAGYGTEAFFGQGTRLTVV.

The CDR3 region is CASSWEAYYGYTF. The CDR3 DNA reads as TGTGCCAGCAGCTGGGAGGCTTACTATGGCTACACCTTC. The rearrangement uses TRBV7-2 and TRBJ1-2, with D unresolved. V was trimmed by 4 bases and J by 3 bases, leaving 9 bases between them. This CDR3 spans 13 amino acids. Germline V lookup: CDR1 SGHTA, CDR2 FQGNSA.

The chain carries TRBV11-2 and TRBJ2-3; the D is unclear. Trimming cost V 0 bases and J 6 bases, with 10 bases left between them. Germline lookup yields CDR1 SGHAT and CDR2 FQNNGV. The CDR3 length is 14 residues. CDR3 nucleotide sequence: TGTGCCAGCAGCTTAGATCGCCCCGGGGATACGCAGTATTTT. Encoded protein: CASSLDRPGDTQYF.

The chain joins TRBV5-8 to TRBJ2-7, with D possibly being TRBD2 (5 bases). The germline V gene has CDR1 SGHTS and CDR2 YDEGEE. The CDR3 contains 11 residues. V was shortened by 7 bases and J by 6 bases, with 11 bases between the two germline ends. DNA of the CDR3: TGTGCCAGCTCTTGGGGAGCCGAGCAGTACTTC. Translating it yields CASSWGAEQYF.

The chain recombines TRBV2 with TRBJ1-6; D not resolved. Trimming took 8 bases from V and 0 from J, leaving 8 bases between them. Germline V lookup: CDR1 SNHLY, CDR2 FYNNEI. This CDR3 is built from 14 residues. The CDR3 region is CASAPGSYNSPLHF. The CDR3 DNA reads as TGTGCCAGCGCGCCTGGCTCCTATAATTCACCCCTCCACTTT.

The chain links TRBV7-9 to TRBJ2-7; D is possibly TRBD2 (6 bases). Germline CDR1 is SEHNR and CDR2 is FQNEAQ (reference sequence). The CDR3 length is 17 residues. Trimming shortened V by 8 bases and J by 0 bases, and 23 bases separated the two germline ends. The CDR3 loop reads CASASLGGRKSSYEQYF. The CDR3 DNA is TGTGCCAGCGCCTCCCTTGGAGGGCGGAAAAGCTCCTACGAGCAGTACTTC.

This chain connects TRBV5-5 to TRBJ2-2; D is possibly TRBD1 (6 bases). This CDR3 is built from 14 residues. V was clipped by 1 base and J by 3 bases, with 7 bases between them. Germline CDR1 is SGHKS and CDR2 is YYEKEE (reference sequence). CDR3 DNA sequence: TGTGCCAGCAGCTTGACAGGGCACACCGGGGAGCTGTTTTTT. This encodes CASSLTGHTGELFF. Drawing the rest from reference TRBV5-5 and TRBJ2-2, the complete variable domain is DAGVTQSPTHLIKTRGQQVTLRCSPISGHKSVSWYQQVLGQGPQFIFQYYEKEERGRGNFPDRFSARQFPNYSSELNVNALLLGDSALYLCASSLTGHTGELFFGEGSRLTVL.

This chain connects TRBV4-2 to TRBJ1-4; 8 nucleotides align to TRBD1. The CDR3 covers 15 residues. Germline CDR1 LGHNA, CDR2 YNFKEQ. J was trimmed by 4 bases and V by 4 bases; bases with no gene match: 5. CDR3 in DNA: TGTGCCAGCAGCCTGATGACAGGGGTTAATGAAAAACTGTTTTTT. Its protein product is CASSLMTGVNEKLFF.

V gene TRBV3-1 (or the pseudogene TRBV3-2) combines with J gene TRBJ1-1, with D perhaps matching TRBD1 (5 bases). The germline V gene encodes CDR1 LGHDT and CDR2 YNNKEL (reference sequence). V gave up 4 bases and J gave up 0 bases, with 24 bases separating them. The CDR3 consists of 19 residues. CDR3 region: CASSPVLGQGPSLNTEAFF. The CDR3, as DNA: TGTGCCAGCAGCCCGGTATTAGGGCAGGGCCCTTCTTTGAACACTGAAGCTTTCTTT.

This chain links TRBV5-1 with TRBJ2-2; the D gene is possibly TRBD1 (6 bases). Germline CDR1 SGHRS, CDR2 YFSETQ. V lost 4 bases, J lost 6 bases, and 16 bases lay in between. The CDR3 sequence is 15 residues long. CDR3: CASSVQGGGAGELFF. The CDR3 DNA sequence: TGCGCCAGCAGCGTACAGGGTGGGGGAGCCGGGGAGCTGTTTTTT.

V is TRBV6-5 and J is TRBJ1-2; tentatively, D is TRBD1 (6 bases). The CDR3 covers 14 residues. Germline V CDR1 and CDR2: MNHEY, SVGAGI. V was shortened by 4 bases and J by 4 bases, with 13 bases between the two germline ends. This CDR3 is CASSFDTGIYGYTF. The CDR3 nucleotides read TGTGCCAGCAGTTTCGATACAGGGATCTATGGCTACACCTTC.

The genes are TRBV13 and TRBJ1-1; D unresolved. V lost 5 bases and J 7 bases, leaving 11 bases between the germline ends. The germline CDR1 and CDR2 sequences are PRHDT and FYEKMQ (reference sequence). The CDR3 totals 12 residues. The CDR3, as DNA: TGTGCCAGCAGCCTCCACGAGAGTGAAGCTTTCTTT. This translates into CASSLHESEAFF.

This sequence joins TRBV6-1 and TRBJ2-7; D unresolved. Germline V lookup: CDR1 MNHNS, CDR2 SASEGT. The germline V and J ends were trimmed by 3 bases and 4 bases, with 4 bases remaining between them. This CDR3 is built from 11 residues. The CDR3 loop is CASSDNYEQYF. The CDR3 nucleotides read TGTGCCAGCAGTGACAATTACGAGCAGTACTTC.